This T cell receptor beta chain was observed in a study of shared clonotypes between healthy human individuals. Study-wide findings and caveats: With a few donors compared, 5% to 5.5% of naive CD4 clonotypes were shared.

Details on this clone: Its antigen is unidentified.

The CDR3 spans 15 residues. The ends lost 3 bases at V and 4 bases at J; junction bases unmatched: 7. CDR1 and CDR2 (germline): MNHNY, SVGAGI (reference sequence). Method: immunoSEQ multiplex PCR; TCRdb's copy keeps in-frame clones and lacks some. This repertoire shows about 1.5 million clones, around 95% found once; its top ten account for over 1%. The chain is built from TRBV6-6 and TRBJ2-5; the match to TRBD1 covers 8 bases. The material sequenced was naive CD4+ T cells sorted from blood. Regarding subset: CD45RA+ positively selected. This receptor was identified in a man aged 30 to 45 in good health. The CDR3 spells CASSYSQGALETQYF. DNA of the CDR3: TGTGCCAGCAGTTATTCTCAGGGGGCGTTAGAGACCCAGTACTTC.